This entry describes one TCR beta chain. Germline V gene data show CDR1 as ENHRY and CDR2 as SYGVKD. The CDR3 loop spans 16 amino acids. After removal of 4 bases from V and 6 bases from J, the junction contained 10 bases not matched to a gene. Seattle cases were enrolled at active infection and followed longitudinally. Original processing methods: Reference gene primers were amplified, and this amplification served to estimate nucleated cell counts. Sequenced by immunoSEQ multiplex PCR; TCRdb stores in-frame clones only, minus some. V and J calls plus clone size are reproduced from that table; the DNA served to infer D and trimming. Among 250,000 to 300,000 clones listed, approximately 88% were seen once. The sample is drawn from a study of blood T cell repertoires in COVID-19. Study in general: The United States, Italy and Spain supplied acute and convalescent COVID-19 samples. T cells, B-cell-depleted T cells, or PBMCs supplied cDNA or gDNA.

Sequenced sample: peripheral blood. This TCR was recovered from a woman in her 70s with COVID-19, enrolled during active disease. The chain employs TRBV10-3 and TRBJ2-1; 9 bases match TRBD1. CDR3 sequence (DNA): TGTGCCATCAGTGGGTTCGGACAGGGGAAGGTCAATGAGCAGTTCTTC. Translated: CAISGFGQGKVNEQFF.